The source of this T cell receptor beta chain is a study of Ad26.COV2.S vaccination and SARS-CoV-2 variants. Turning to the study itself: Ad26.COV2.S given intramuscularly, once or twice 56 days apart.

This clone appeared once. The target antigen is unknown. Study-wide results and caveats: An underestimation of total T cell responses may have resulted from the TCR breadth and depth analyses.

V was pared by 4 bases and J by 1 base, with 3 bases of the junction left unmatched. Per germline, CDR1 SGHVS and CDR2 FNYEAQ. This CDR3 spans 15 amino acids. Treatment of the sample: about 20 received Ad26.COV2.S at low or high dose, single or two shots; about 5 received placebo; per-sample allocation not given. Following the first vaccine or placebo injection, samples were taken on day 63. This table comes from immunoSEQ multiplex PCR, and its TCRdb copy is limited to in-frame clones, with some not included. The top ten clones hold 3.6% of a sample with around 450,000 clones, approximately 88% of them seen once.

This chain joins TRBV7-6 and TRBJ2-3; 9 nucleotides agree with TRBD1. The specimen was peripheral blood, collected in a trial of Ad26.COV2.S vaccine versus placebo. This clonotype was sampled from a person aged 18 to 59 who received the Ad26.COV2.S COVID-19 vaccine or a placebo. The CDR3 sequence is CASSSRQGGTDTQYF. CDR3 coding DNA: TGTGCCAGCAGCTCTCGACAGGGGGGCACAGATACGCAGTATTTT.